This T cell receptor (beta chain) emerged from a study of patients and donors after allogeneic stem cell transplantation. This CDR3 contains 13 residues. With V trimmed by 5 bases and J by 3 bases, 1 base remained unmatched. Germline loops: CDR1 DFQATT, CDR2 SNEGSKA (reference sequence). This clonotype came up a few times. TCRdb independently ran MiXCR on the RT-PCR reads; one entry per CDR3 protein. The table shows about 110,000 distinct CDR3 sequences, with 35% occurring only once. The chain links TRBV20-1 to TRBJ1-4; TRBD1 matches 9 bases. Sample: blood, either unsorted or a sorted T cell fraction (not recorded which). This TCR came from a human donor who was either an allogeneic HSCT recipient or a stem cell or donor lymphocyte infusion donor (not recorded which). It is not recorded whose cells these are; they may come from a transplant donor. The CDR3 sequence is CSAGTGSNEKLFF. CDR3 DNA: TGCAGTGCTGGGACAGGGTCTAATGAAAAACTGTTTTTT.